This T cell receptor beta chain was sequenced for a study of blood T cell repertoires in COVID-19. Whole-study context: Sites in the United States, Italy and Spain provided acute and convalescent COVID-19 samples. PBMCs, B-cell-depleted T cells, or T cells were the source of the cDNA or gDNA that made up the material.

Study processing details: The assay estimated nucleated cells by amplifying reference gene primers. The method was immunoSEQ multiplex PCR; TCRdb's version includes in-frame clones alone and lacks a portion of them. Clonal size and the V and J genes are those of that table, whereas D and trimming came from the DNA. The top ten clones hold approximately 12% of a sample with under 80,000 clones, 80% of them seen once. This clone appeared a few times. The V gene lost 0 bases and the J gene lost 8 bases, with 4 bases spanning the gap. The CDR3 extends over 12 amino acids. Germline lookup yields CDR1 KGHDR and CDR2 SFDVKD.

The receptor was isolated from a human donor in a cohort sampled during active COVID-19. This chain joins TRBV24-1 and TRBJ1-3; D not resolved. The sample taken for sequencing was peripheral blood. As DNA, the CDR3 is TGTGCCACCAGTGATTTGCGAGACACCATATATTTT. Its translation is CATSDLRDTIYF.